This is a list of T cell receptor beta chains from one sample in a study of shared clonotypes between healthy human individuals. Sequencing was performed with immunoSEQ multiplex PCR; in TCRdb, only in-frame clones are kept and a portion is missing. The profile covers about 2.2 million clones, with over 85% appearing a single time and about 1.6% taken by the ten largest. Sequenced sample: naive CD8+ T cells from PBMCs. The receptors originated from a man younger than 30 in good health. Some clones in this sample may be carry-over from other donors' samples. CDR3s include the opening cysteine and the closing phenylalanine or tryptophan. Each record gives: D gene, V gene, clone size, J gene, CDR3 DNA, CDR3 protein. D genes are given only for firm matches. Some rows have no size entry. The others give once, few or many, or a class for an expanded clone.

d_gene: TRBD1
v_gene: TRBV9
abundance: .
j_gene: TRBJ2-1
CDR3nt: TGTGCCAGCAGCGACCCCCGAGGTTTGGCCCCAAGACAGGGTAGAAATGAGCAGTTCTTC
CDR3aa: CASSDPRGLAPRQGRNEQFF

d_gene: TRBD1
v_gene: TRBV4-1
abundance: .
j_gene: TRBJ1-2
CDR3nt: TGCGCCAGCAGCCCTGAGGGACAGGGGATCCTTAACTATGGCTACACCTTC
CDR3aa: CASSPEGQGILNYGYTF

d_gene: TRBD2
v_gene: TRBV7-2
abundance: .
j_gene: TRBJ2-5
CDR3nt: TGTGCCAGCAGCTCTTTGGCGGGAGTGGGGGTAGGAGAGACCCAGTACTTC
CDR3aa: CASSSLAGVGVGETQYF

d_gene: TRBD1
v_gene: TRBV7-9
abundance: .
j_gene: TRBJ2-2
CDR3nt: TGTGCCAGCAGCCATCTGCTGCAGGGGGTTTTACGACCCGGGGAGCTGTTTTTT
CDR3aa: CASSHLLQGVLRPGELFF

d_gene: .
v_gene: TRBV9
abundance: .
j_gene: TRBJ2-7
CDR3nt: TGTGCCAGCAGCGTAGGACGGGCCGGGTACGAGCAGTACTTC
CDR3aa: CASSVGRAGYEQYF

d_gene: TRBD1
v_gene: TRBV7-9
abundance: .
j_gene: TRBJ1-4
CDR3nt: TGTGCCAGCAGCTTAATCCAACTGGGGACAGGGAACGAAAAACTGTTTTTT
CDR3aa: CASSLIQLGTGNEKLFF

d_gene: TRBD2
v_gene: TRBV27
abundance: .
j_gene: TRBJ2-1
CDR3nt: TGTGCCAGCAGTTTAAGACTAGCGGGTAATGAGCAGTTCTTC
CDR3aa: CASSLRLAGNEQFF

d_gene: TRBD2
v_gene: TRBV7-6
abundance: .
j_gene: TRBJ2-5
CDR3nt: TGTGCCAGCGCCGGACTAGCGGGAGTTGAGACCCAGTACTTC
CDR3aa: CASAGLAGVETQYF

d_gene: TRBD2
v_gene: TRBV7-9
abundance: few
j_gene: TRBJ2-1
CDR3nt: TGTGCCAGCAGCTTAGAGCGGGAGCGGTTTAAGCAGTTCTTC
CDR3aa: CASSLERERFKQFF

d_gene: .
v_gene: TRBV4-1
abundance: .
j_gene: TRBJ2-3
CDR3nt: TGCGCCAGCAGCCAAGTAGTTACAGATACGCAGTATTTT
CDR3aa: CASSQVVTDTQYF

d_gene: .
v_gene: TRBV9
abundance: once
j_gene: TRBJ1-3
CDR3nt: TGTGCCAGCAGCGCAGAAGACACCTCTGGAAACACCATATATTTT
CDR3aa: CASSAEDTSGNTIYF

d_gene: .
v_gene: TRBV2
abundance: .
j_gene: TRBJ1-1
CDR3nt: TGTGCCAGCACCGATCGCAGGGCTGGGGACACTGAAGCTTTCTTT
CDR3aa: CASTDRRAGDTEAFF

d_gene: .
v_gene: TRBV25-1
abundance: .
j_gene: TRBJ1-2
CDR3nt: TGTGCCAGCAGTGCAGGGGCGGAGGGCTACACCTTC
CDR3aa: CASSAGAEGYTF

d_gene: TRBD1
v_gene: TRBV28
abundance: .
j_gene: TRBJ1-5
CDR3nt: TGTGCCAGCAGTCAAGACCGACAGGGGGCCGATCAGCCCCAGCATTTT
CDR3aa: CASSQDRQGADQPQHF

d_gene: .
v_gene: TRBV7-6
abundance: .
j_gene: TRBJ1-2
CDR3nt: TGTGCCAGCAGCTTAGCGTCAGGCCAGCTGGGGAAGGGGTTTGGCTACACCTTC
CDR3aa: CASSLASGQLGKGFGYTF

d_gene: .
v_gene: TRBV29-1
abundance: .
j_gene: TRBJ1-2
CDR3nt: TGCAGCGTTGTAGGGGGGAGGTATGGCTACACCTTC
CDR3aa: CSVVGGRYGYTF

d_gene: .
v_gene: TRBV7-9
abundance: .
j_gene: TRBJ2-2
CDR3nt: TGTGCCAGCAGCTTGTACCAGGGTACCGCGAACACCGGGGAGCTGTTTTTT
CDR3aa: CASSLYQGTANTGELFF

d_gene: .
v_gene: TRBV5-8
abundance: .
j_gene: TRBJ1-1
CDR3nt: TGTGCCAGCAGCTTGGGCGTCGGCCTGAACACTGAAGCTTTCTTT
CDR3aa: CASSLGVGLNTEAFF

d_gene: .
v_gene: TRBV9
abundance: once
j_gene: TRBJ1-2
CDR3nt: TGTGCCAGCAGTGAGGGGCCCGCCGCTTACTATGGCTACACCTTC
CDR3aa: CASSEGPAAYYGYTF

d_gene: TRBD1
v_gene: TRBV5-1
abundance: .
j_gene: TRBJ1-2
CDR3nt: TGCGCCAGCAGCCCTGACAGGGGGTTGGCAGGCTACACCTTC
CDR3aa: CASSPDRGLAGYTF

d_gene: .
v_gene: TRBV13
abundance: .
j_gene: TRBJ2-3
CDR3nt: TGTGCCAGCAGCTTCGACCCCGGGGGCACAGATACGCAGTATTTT
CDR3aa: CASSFDPGGTDTQYF

d_gene: .
v_gene: TRBV5-7
abundance: .
j_gene: TRBJ1-2
CDR3nt: TGTGCCAGCAGCTTAGAGAACTATGGCTACACCTTC
CDR3aa: CASSLENYGYTF

d_gene: .
v_gene: TRBV2
abundance: .
j_gene: TRBJ1-1
CDR3nt: TGTGCCAGCAGTGAGTCCGTTGAAGCTTTCTTT
CDR3aa: CASSESVEAFF

d_gene: .
v_gene: TRBV15
abundance: .
j_gene: TRBJ2-2
CDR3nt: TGTGCCACCAGCGGGGCCGGGTGGGACACCGGGGAGCTGTTTTTT
CDR3aa: CATSGAGWDTGELFF

d_gene: TRBD2
v_gene: TRBV27
abundance: .
j_gene: TRBJ2-7
CDR3nt: TGTGCCAGCAGTTTATCGGCTAGCGGGAGAAGCGAGCAGTACTTC
CDR3aa: CASSLSASGRSEQYF

d_gene: .
v_gene: TRBV9
abundance: .
j_gene: TRBJ1-2
CDR3nt: TGTGCCACACGAGGGGGCTATGGCTACACCTTC
CDR3aa: CATRGGYGYTF

d_gene: TRBD1
v_gene: TRBV7-9
abundance: .
j_gene: TRBJ2-7
CDR3nt: TGTGCCAGCAGCGCCCGGACAGGGGGCTTGCCTGGAGGCGAGCAGTACTTC
CDR3aa: CASSARTGGLPGGEQYF

d_gene: .
v_gene: TRBV9
abundance: .
j_gene: TRBJ1-2
CDR3nt: TGTGCCAGCAGCGAAGGGGGTACCAACTATGGCTACACCTTC
CDR3aa: CASSEGGTNYGYTF

d_gene: TRBD1
v_gene: TRBV9
abundance: .
j_gene: TRBJ2-7
CDR3nt: TGTGCCAGCAGCACTCGGACAGGGAAGGAGCAGTACTTC
CDR3aa: CASSTRTGKEQYF

d_gene: .
v_gene: TRBV10-1
abundance: .
j_gene: TRBJ2-7
CDR3nt: TGCGCCAGCAGTCATATGGCGCCGCGGGGAACAGGGAGATTAAACTACGAGCAGTACTTC
CDR3aa: CASSHMAPRGTGRLNYEQYF

d_gene: .
v_gene: TRBV7-9
abundance: .
j_gene: TRBJ2-5
CDR3nt: TGTGCCAGCAGCCCCCCGTCGGCAGGGAGAGAGACCCAGTACTTC
CDR3aa: CASSPPSAGRETQYF

d_gene: TRBD2
v_gene: TRBV25-1
abundance: .
j_gene: TRBJ2-1
CDR3nt: TGTGCCAGCAGAGGGGGGACTAGATACAATGAGCAGTTCTTC
CDR3aa: CASRGGTRYNEQFF

d_gene: .
v_gene: TRBV27
abundance: once
j_gene: TRBJ1-5
CDR3nt: TGTGCCAGCAGTTTAAGACAAGGCAATCAGCCCCAGCATTTT
CDR3aa: CASSLRQGNQPQHF

d_gene: .
v_gene: TRBV4-1
abundance: few
j_gene: TRBJ1-1
CDR3nt: TGCGCCAGCAGCCAAGATAGTTGGACGAACACTGAAGCTTTCTTT
CDR3aa: CASSQDSWTNTEAFF

d_gene: .
v_gene: TRBV28
abundance: .
j_gene: TRBJ1-1
CDR3nt: TGTGCCAGCAGTCCCCAGAACACTGAAGCTTTCTTT
CDR3aa: CASSPQNTEAFF

d_gene: .
v_gene: TRBV27
abundance: .
j_gene: TRBJ2-1
CDR3nt: TGTGCCAGCAGTTTACATAGCGCCAATGAGCAGTTCTTC
CDR3aa: CASSLHSANEQFF

d_gene: .
v_gene: TRBV19
abundance: .
j_gene: TRBJ1-2
CDR3nt: TGTGCCAGTAGTAAAGAACACCTCGCTCCGTCTGGCTACACCTTC
CDR3aa: CASSKEHLAPSGYTF

d_gene: .
v_gene: TRBV7-9
abundance: .
j_gene: TRBJ1-1
CDR3nt: TGTGCCAGCAGCCACGAGTCCCGGCTCTTCACTATGAACACTGAAGCTTTCTTT
CDR3aa: CASSHESRLFTMNTEAFF

d_gene: .
v_gene: TRBV9
abundance: .
j_gene: TRBJ1-3
CDR3nt: TGTGCCAGCAGCGTATCAAGGACAGACCCTGAAGGAAACACCATATATTTT
CDR3aa: CASSVSRTDPEGNTIYF

d_gene: TRBD1
v_gene: TRBV19
abundance: once
j_gene: TRBJ2-1
CDR3nt: TGTGCCAGTAGTATAGCAGGGGGCCCCTACAATGAGCAGTTCTTC
CDR3aa: CASSIAGGPYNEQFF

d_gene: TRBD2
v_gene: TRBV27
abundance: .
j_gene: TRBJ2-1
CDR3nt: TGTGCCAGCAGTACTCGAACTAGCGGCCTCTACAATGAGCAGTTCTTC
CDR3aa: CASSTRTSGLYNEQFF

d_gene: .
v_gene: TRBV5-5
abundance: .
j_gene: TRBJ1-5
CDR3nt: TGTGCCAGCAGCTTTTCGGTCAGGAGGGTCAATCAGCCCCAGCATTTT
CDR3aa: CASSFSVRRVNQPQHF

d_gene: TRBD1
v_gene: TRBV6-5
abundance: .
j_gene: TRBJ1-5
CDR3nt: TGTGCCAGCAGTTTAGACAGGGGGCAAAGTCAGCCCCAGCATTTT
CDR3aa: CASSLDRGQSQPQHF

d_gene: .
v_gene: TRBV6-5
abundance: .
j_gene: TRBJ2-1
CDR3nt: TGTGCCAGCAGTCCTCCGGGACCTCACAATGAGCAGTTCTTC
CDR3aa: CASSPPGPHNEQFF

d_gene: TRBD2
v_gene: TRBV28
abundance: .
j_gene: TRBJ2-7
CDR3nt: TGTGCCAGCAGCCTGGGACTAGCGGGCTCCTACGAGCAGTACTTC
CDR3aa: CASSLGLAGSYEQYF

d_gene: TRBD2
v_gene: TRBV5-4
abundance: .
j_gene: TRBJ2-3
CDR3nt: TGTGCCAGCAGCTTGGCGGGAGGGACAGATACGCAGTATTTT
CDR3aa: CASSLAGGTDTQYF

d_gene: .
v_gene: TRBV4-2
abundance: .
j_gene: TRBJ1-5
CDR3nt: TGTGCCAGCAGCCAAGATTCCCGAAAGTATAGCAATCAGCCCCAGCATTTT
CDR3aa: CASSQDSRKYSNQPQHF

d_gene: .
v_gene: TRBV27
abundance: once
j_gene: TRBJ2-1
CDR3nt: TGTGCCAGCTGGGGCCAGCCTTCCTACAATGAGCAGTTCTTC
CDR3aa: CASWGQPSYNEQFF

d_gene: .
v_gene: TRBV11-2
abundance: .
j_gene: TRBJ2-7
CDR3nt: TGTGCCAGCAGCTTAGCCAGGGACGAAAGCTACGAGCAGTACTTC
CDR3aa: CASSLARDESYEQYF

d_gene: .
v_gene: TRBV1
abundance: .
j_gene: TRBJ2-1
CDR3nt: TGCACCAGCAGCCAGGACCCCCGGGACAGGGGACCGAGCTTGGCATCCTACAATGAGCAGTTCTTC
CDR3aa: CTSSQDPRDRGPSLASYNEQFF

d_gene: .
v_gene: TRBV28
abundance: .
j_gene: TRBJ2-3
CDR3nt: TGTGCCAGCACCCAGACAGTGACCCTAACCTTCACAGATACGCAGTATTTT
CDR3aa: CASTQTVTLTFTDTQYF

d_gene: TRBD1
v_gene: TRBV30
abundance: .
j_gene: TRBJ1-6
CDR3nt: TGTGCCTGGAGTAGGGGACAGGTCACCTATAATTCACCCCTCCACTTT
CDR3aa: CAWSRGQVTYNSPLHF

d_gene: .
v_gene: TRBV7-2
abundance: .
j_gene: TRBJ2-7
CDR3nt: TGTGCCAGCAGCCCCTCGTGGACCTACGAGCAGTACTTC
CDR3aa: CASSPSWTYEQYF

d_gene: .
v_gene: TRBV10-3
abundance: .
j_gene: TRBJ1-6
CDR3nt: TGTGCCATCAGTGAGAGGGACCTTCAGAATTCACCCCTCCACTTT
CDR3aa: CAISERDLQNSPLHF

d_gene: .
v_gene: TRBV29-1
abundance: .
j_gene: TRBJ2-5
CDR3nt: TGCAGCGTCCGAACAGGACAAGAGACCCAGTACTTC
CDR3aa: CSVRTGQETQYF

d_gene: TRBD2
v_gene: TRBV28
abundance: once
j_gene: TRBJ2-7
CDR3nt: TGTGCCAGTATAGCGGGAGAAGGCTACGAGCAGTACTTC
CDR3aa: CASIAGEGYEQYF

d_gene: .
v_gene: TRBV4-1
abundance: .
j_gene: TRBJ2-7
CDR3nt: TGCGCCAGCAGCCAAGACCCAGGGGCTAGCCGCGAGCAGTACTTC
CDR3aa: CASSQDPGASREQYF

d_gene: .
v_gene: TRBV10-1
abundance: .
j_gene: TRBJ2-7
CDR3nt: TGCGCACCCGGGGACGGGGCGGGGCGATCCTACGAGCAGTACTTC
CDR3aa: CAPGDGAGRSYEQYF